These 10 T cell receptor beta chains share one sample of origin, sequenced in a study of cytomegalovirus exposure and HLA in healthy donors. Using immunoSEQ multiplex PCR, the repertoire was profiled, and TCRdb retains in-frame clones only, with some absent. The table shows 150,000 to 200,000 clones, with roughly 89% occurring only once. Sample: PBMCs. The receptors were sampled from a woman under 30 in good health and CMV-seropositive.

This clone turned up a few times. This sequence joins TRBV28 and TRBJ1-4, with 8 bases that match TRBD1. Germline trimming cut 7 bases from V and 8 bases from J; bases unmatched to any gene: 15. CDR3 length: 16 amino acids. The germline V gene has CDR1 MDHEN and CDR2 SYDVKM. CDR3 DNA sequence: TGTGCCAGCATAGGAGTGACACAGGGGGTTTGGGAAAAACTGTTTTTT. This translates into CASIGVTQGVWEKLFF.

The chain is built from TRBV30 and TRBJ1-1; possible D gene TRBD1, 5 bases. CDR3 length: 13 residues. CDR1 GTSNPN and CDR2 SVGIG come from the germline V gene (reference sequence). V gave up 5 bases and J gave up 4 bases, with 14 bases separating them. CDR3 sequence reads: CAWRRTQGTEAFF. CDR3 nucleotides: TGTGCCTGGCGAAGGACCCAGGGCACTGAAGCTTTCTTT.

V and J are TRBV7-2 and TRBJ2-2, with TRBD2 matching 7 bases. The CDR3 sequence is 17 residues long. CDR1 is SGHTA, CDR2 FQGNSA, per germline. Germline trimming cut 5 bases from V and 0 bases from J; bases unmatched to any gene: 9. CDR3 DNA sequence: TGTGCCAGCAGCCCAAGGGCGGGGGACGCGAACACCGGGGAGCTGTTTTTT. It is translated as CASSPRAGDANTGELFF.

V is TRBV27 and J is TRBJ1-1; D possibly corresponds to TRBD1 (5 bases). There are 14 residues in the CDR3. The V gene lost 3 bases and the J gene lost 4 bases, with 12 bases spanning the gap. Germline V gene lookup returns CDR1 MNHEY and CDR2 SMNVEV (reference sequence). CDR3 in amino acids: CASSFSGSATEAFF. The CDR3 DNA reads TGTGCCAGCAGTTTTTCAGGGTCCGCCACTGAAGCTTTCTTT.

The V and J genes are TRBV19 and TRBJ1-3; D is undetermined. V was clipped by 1 base and J by 0 bases, with 16 bases between them. There are 18 residues in the CDR3. Per germline, CDR1 LNHDA and CDR2 SQIVND (reference sequence). The CDR3 DNA follows: TGTGCCAGTAGTATAGGAGGAGGCAGTTCCATCTCTGGAAACACCATATATTTT. Its translation is CASSIGGGSSISGNTIYF.

The V and J genes are TRBV25-1 and TRBJ1-2; TRBD1 is a possible D gene (5 bases). V was pared by 3 bases and J by 6 bases, with 14 bases between. CDR1 and CDR2 from the germline V gene are MGHDK and SYGVNS. The CDR3 covers 14 residues. CDR3 amino acids: CASSEVPGMDGYTF. CDR3 sequence (DNA): TGTGCCAGCAGTGAGGTGCCAGGGATGGATGGCTACACCTTC.

J is TRBJ2-7 and V is TRBV5-1, with 7 bases aligning to TRBD2. The CDR3 extends over 18 amino acids. Trimming cost V 1 base and J 0 bases; bases outside gene matches: 13. Germline CDR1 SGHRS, CDR2 YFSETQ. The CDR3, as DNA: TGCGCCAGCAGCTTGTGGGGGGGTTTTACGAGCGGCTCCTACGAGCAGTACTTC. Its protein product is CASSLWGGFTSGSYEQYF.

The V and J genes are TRBV18 and TRBJ1-4; D is undetermined. This CDR3 has 17 residues. Germline V CDR1 and CDR2: KGHSH, LQKENI. Trimming pared 6 bases from V and 4 bases from J, leaving 21 bases between. The CDR3 DNA follows: TGTGCCAGCTCCCCATCGGAGCGGCGGTTCTTTAATGAAAAACTGTTTTTT. Its protein is CASSPSERRFFNEKLFF.

The genes are TRBV4-2 and TRBJ2-5, with a possible D match to TRBD2 (6 bases). V was cut by 3 bases and J by 4 bases, with 9 bases left in between. The CDR3 length is 13 residues. Germline CDR1 is LGHNA and CDR2 is YNFKEQ. CDR3 sequence: CASSHPGVETQYF. CDR3 nucleotide sequence: TGTGCCAGCAGCCACCCGGGAGTAGAGACCCAGTACTTC.

This rearrangement joins TRBV29-1 to TRBJ2-3; TRBD2 aligns across 14 bases. The CDR3 sequence is 18 residues long. The V segment lost 7 bases and the J segment 1 base; nucleotides outside the gene matches: 13. CDR1 is SQVTM, CDR2 ANQGSEA, per germline. The CDR3 sequence is CSATGTGTSGSGTDTQYF. DNA of the CDR3: TGCAGCGCCACCGGGACCGGGACTAGCGGGAGTGGCACAGATACGCAGTATTTT.